What follows are 9 T cell receptor beta chains derived from one specimen sequenced in a study of siplizumab effects on memory and regulatory T cells. Assay used: immunoSEQ multiplex PCR; TCRdb lists only in-frame clones, some missing. Here the sample spans under 95,000 clones, 94% being singletons. Sequencing was done on a sample of non-Treg CD4+ T cells sorted from blood. These receptors were collected from a human donor in good health.

V and J are TRBV2 and TRBJ2-1; 10 bases match TRBD2. V dropped 8 bases and J dropped 8; count of bases not matched to a gene: 12. CDR1 and CDR2 (germline): SNHLY, FYNNEI. This CDR3 region has 15 residues. CDR3 DNA sequence: TGTGCCAGCGAGGAAGAGCGGGGGGGCTGGGATGAGCAGTTCTTC. This gives the protein CASEEERGGWDEQFF.

V usage is TRBV4-1 and J usage is TRBJ2-3; no clear D. Deletions cut 0 bases from V and 6 bases from J, with 16 bases between. CDR1 and CDR2 (germline): MGHRA, YSYEKL. CDR3 size: 16 residues. This chain's CDR3 is CASSQDFGPSGDTQYF. The CDR3, as DNA: TGCGCCAGCAGCCAAGATTTCGGACCGTCTGGGGATACGCAGTATTTT.

In this sample, this clone turned up once. The chain joins TRBV6-6 to TRBJ1-5, with TRBD1 matching 10 bases. The V and J ends lost 6 bases and 6 bases, in that order; junction bases with no gene match: 5. This CDR3 has 14 residues. CDR1 MNHNY and CDR2 SVGAGI come from the germline V gene (reference sequence). The CDR3 DNA reads TGTGCCAGCAGCCCGACAGGGGGCCTTCAGCCCCAGCATTTT. Translating it yields CASSPTGGLQPQHF.

This clone was seen just once. The V and J genes are TRBV11-2 and TRBJ2-5; D might be TRBD2 (5 bases). Germline V gene data show CDR1 as SGHAT and CDR2 as FQNNGV. CDR3 length equals 12 residues. With 3 bases removed from V and 3 bases from J, the gap between germline ends came to 5 bases. The CDR3 region is CASSFGEETQYF. The CDR3 DNA is TGTGCCAGCAGCTTCGGGGAAGAGACCCAGTACTTC.

The V call is TRBV11-3, the J call TRBJ1-1; D is unclear. The CDR3 runs to 14 residues. CDR1 and CDR2 from the germline V gene are SGHNT and YENEEA. V lost 3 bases to trimming and J lost 5 bases, with 13 bases between them. As DNA, the CDR3 is TGTGCCAGCAGCTTGAATCGGGGAGGGACTGAAGCTTTCTTT. Protein product: CASSLNRGGTEAFF.

This chain connects TRBV5-1 to TRBJ2-2; weak D call: TRBD2 (5 bases). Trimming shortened V by 2 bases and J by 3 bases, and 11 bases separated the two germline ends. This CDR3 region has 15 residues. Looked up from germline, CDR1 is SGHRS and CDR2 is YFSETQ. This CDR3 is CASSLAVADTGELFF. CDR3 coding DNA: TGCGCCAGCAGCTTAGCGGTGGCTGACACCGGGGAGCTGTTTTTT.

This clone has a single count. Written as DNA, the CDR3 is TGTGCCAGCGCCCGCAGGGGTAATTCACCCCTCCACTTT. Translation gives CASARRGNSPLHF. V gene TRBV19 combines with J gene TRBJ1-6, with D possibly being TRBD1 (6 bases). The CDR3 is 13 amino acids. The germline V gene has CDR1 LNHDA and CDR2 SQIVND (reference sequence). Trimming removed 9 bases at V and 6 bases at J, with 12 bases between.

Here the CDR3 reads CASSQSGDTDTQYF. In DNA form, the CDR3 reads TGCGCCAGCAGCCAGTCGGGGGACACAGATACGCAGTATTTT. V and J are TRBV4-3 and TRBJ2-3, with D perhaps TRBD2 (6 bases). V lost 3 bases to trimming and J lost 2 bases, with 9 bases between them. CDR1 LGHNA and CDR2 YSLEER come from the germline V gene. CDR3 length: 14 residues.

This clone is a singleton in its sample. This chain connects TRBV27 to TRBJ2-2; D tentatively reads TRBD1 or TRBD2 (5 bases each). The V and J ends lost 5 bases and 5 bases respectively, with 18 bases between them. Germline values: CDR1 MNHEY, CDR2 SMNVEV (reference sequence). The CDR3 covers 16 residues. DNA of the CDR3: TGTGCCAGCAGTCTATGGACACTTTCGGGGACCGGGGAGCTGTTTTTT. Its translation is CASSLWTLSGTGELFF.